A selection of T cell receptor beta chains follows, all from one sample in a study of early T cells in non-severe SARS-CoV-2 infection. A single record per CDR3 protein comes from TCRdb applying MiXCR to the 5' RACE reads. The repertoire holds tens of thousands of distinct CDR3 sequences, with roughly a tenth as singletons. The sample was whole blood. The receptors originated from an adult who was a healthcare worker with PCR-confirmed SARS-CoV-2 infection or an uninfected control (not recorded which). Both conserved end residues are part of each CDR3. Fields, in order: J gene, clone size, V gene, CDR3 length, D gene, CDR3 protein, CDR3 DNA. A D gene is named only where the DNA matches it firmly. Clone size is shown for a subset of rows, as once, few, many or a class of expanded clone.

j_call: TRBJ2-7; clone_size: NA; v_call: TRBV7-9; cdr3_length: 14; d_call: NA; cdr3_aa: CASSSSGSSYEQYF; cdr3_nt: TGTGCCAGCAGCTCATCGGGCTCCTCCTACGAGCAGTACTTC
j_call: TRBJ1-5; clone_size: NA; v_call: TRBV27; cdr3_length: 15; d_call: TRBD1; cdr3_aa: CASSVSQGARQPQHF; cdr3_nt: TGTGCCAGCAGTGTATCACAGGGGGCAAGACAGCCCCAGCATTTT
j_call: TRBJ1-1; clone_size: many; v_call: TRBV7-2; cdr3_length: 16; d_call: NA; cdr3_aa: CASSLGRGAMNTEAFF; cdr3_nt: TGTGCCAGCAGCTTAGGTCGGGGGGCCATGAACACTGAAGCTTTCTTT
j_call: TRBJ2-1; clone_size: few; v_call: TRBV11-2; cdr3_length: 15; d_call: TRBD2; cdr3_aa: CASSIRRLAGIEQFF; cdr3_nt: TGTGCCAGCAGCATTAGGCGACTAGCGGGTATTGAGCAGTTCTTC
j_call: TRBJ2-1; clone_size: many; v_call: TRBV11-2; cdr3_length: 13; d_call: NA; cdr3_aa: CASSLGRGHEQFF; cdr3_nt: TGTGCCAGCAGCTTAGGCCGGGGACATGAGCAGTTCTTC
j_call: TRBJ2-7; clone_size: NA; v_call: TRBV2; cdr3_length: 14; d_call: NA; cdr3_aa: CASSGTGGGLEQYF; cdr3_nt: TGTGCCAGCAGCGGTACCGGGGGCGGACTCGAGCAGTACTTC
j_call: TRBJ2-3; clone_size: many; v_call: TRBV20-1; cdr3_length: 13; d_call: TRBD2; cdr3_aa: CSASGLAGDTQYF; cdr3_nt: TGCAGTGCTAGCGGTCTAGCGGGAGATACGCAGTATTTT
j_call: TRBJ2-5; clone_size: few; v_call: TRBV7-2; cdr3_length: 15; d_call: TRBD1; cdr3_aa: CASSLGNRGRETQYF; cdr3_nt: TGTGCCAGCAGCTTAGGAAACAGGGGCCGAGAGACCCAGTACTTC
j_call: TRBJ2-5; clone_size: NA; v_call: TRBV18; cdr3_length: 16; d_call: TRBD2; cdr3_aa: CASSPPGTSGERTQYF; cdr3_nt: TGTGCCAGCTCACCACCCGGGACTAGCGGGGAGCGGACCCAGTACTTC
j_call: TRBJ1-4; clone_size: NA; v_call: TRBV7-2; cdr3_length: 16; d_call: NA; cdr3_aa: CASSLVGWGAKEKLFF; cdr3_nt: TGTGCCAGCAGCTTAGTCGGTTGGGGGGCGAAGGAAAAACTGTTTTTT
j_call: TRBJ2-2; clone_size: few; v_call: TRBV11-2; cdr3_length: 16; d_call: NA; cdr3_aa: CASSFQGSFGTGELFF; cdr3_nt: TGTGCCAGCAGCTTCCAGGGAAGTTTTGGGACCGGGGAGCTGTTTTTT
j_call: TRBJ2-2; clone_size: few; v_call: TRBV29-1; cdr3_length: 12; d_call: NA; cdr3_aa: CSVERNTGELFF; cdr3_nt: TGCAGCGTTGAACGGAACACCGGGGAGCTGTTTTTT
j_call: TRBJ2-3; clone_size: NA; v_call: TRBV12-3/TRBV12-4; cdr3_length: 12; d_call: NA; cdr3_aa: CASSFHPYTQYF; cdr3_nt: TGTGCCAGCAGTTTTCACCCATATACGCAGTATTTT
j_call: TRBJ2-3; clone_size: many; v_call: TRBV5-1; cdr3_length: 13; d_call: NA; cdr3_aa: CASSFESRGTQYF; cdr3_nt: TGCGCCAGCAGCTTTGAATCGAGGGGAACGCAGTATTTT
j_call: TRBJ2-1; clone_size: many; v_call: TRBV7-2; cdr3_length: 14; d_call: NA; cdr3_aa: CASSLPGLYNEQFF; cdr3_nt: TGTGCCAGCAGCTTACCGGGACTTTACAATGAGCAGTTCTTC
j_call: TRBJ2-2; clone_size: NA; v_call: TRBV29-1; cdr3_length: 16; d_call: TRBD2; cdr3_aa: CSVETPSGSRTGELFF; cdr3_nt: TGCAGCGTTGAAACACCCAGCGGGAGTAGGACCGGGGAGCTGTTTTTT
j_call: TRBJ2-7; clone_size: NA; v_call: TRBV2; cdr3_length: 13; d_call: NA; cdr3_aa: CASSSDGTYEQYF; cdr3_nt: TGTGCCAGCAGTTCCGACGGGACCTACGAGCAGTACTTC
j_call: TRBJ2-3; clone_size: NA; v_call: TRBV11-1; cdr3_length: 14; d_call: NA; cdr3_aa: CASNRARGTDTQYF; cdr3_nt: TGTGCCAGCAATCGGGCTAGAGGCACAGATACGCAGTATTTT
j_call: TRBJ2-2; clone_size: many; v_call: TRBV20-1; cdr3_length: 14; d_call: NA; cdr3_aa: CSARSPGGTGELFF; cdr3_nt: TGCAGTGCTCGCTCTCCAGGGGGGACCGGGGAGCTGTTTTTT
j_call: TRBJ2-5; clone_size: NA; v_call: TRBV19; cdr3_length: 18; d_call: NA; cdr3_aa: CTSSINAALVLGQETQYF; cdr3_nt: TGTACCAGTAGTATAAATGCCGCGCTGGTGTTGGGCCAAGAGACCCAGTACTTC
j_call: TRBJ1-1; clone_size: few; v_call: TRBV20-1; cdr3_length: 13; d_call: NA; cdr3_aa: CSARRNMNTEAFF; cdr3_nt: TGCAGTGCTAGGAGAAACATGAACACTGAAGCTTTCTTT
j_call: TRBJ2-7; clone_size: NA; v_call: TRBV7-8; cdr3_length: 14; d_call: NA; cdr3_aa: CASSLDAVLGEQYF; cdr3_nt: TGTGCCAGCAGCTTAGATGCCGTTCTAGGCGAGCAGTACTTC
j_call: TRBJ2-7; clone_size: many; v_call: TRBV12-3/TRBV12-4; cdr3_length: 15; d_call: TRBD2; cdr3_aa: CASSLRGTSVTEQYF; cdr3_nt: TGTGCCAGCAGTCTAAGGGGGACTAGCGTTACCGAGCAGTACTTC
j_call: TRBJ2-7; clone_size: many; v_call: TRBV12-3/TRBV12-4; cdr3_length: 14; d_call: NA; cdr3_aa: CASSRLRADYEQYF; cdr3_nt: TGTGCCAGCAGCCGCCTCCGTGCCGACTACGAGCAGTACTTC
j_call: TRBJ2-5; clone_size: many; v_call: TRBV7-9; cdr3_length: 14; d_call: TRBD1; cdr3_aa: CASSRDSPRETQYF; cdr3_nt: TGTGCCAGCAGCCGGGACAGCCCCAGAGAGACCCAGTACTTC
j_call: TRBJ2-1; clone_size: many; v_call: TRBV4-2; cdr3_length: 15; d_call: TRBD1; cdr3_aa: CASSQEESRGYEQFF; cdr3_nt: TGTGCCAGCAGCCAAGAAGAAAGCAGGGGGTATGAGCAGTTCTTC
j_call: TRBJ2-3; clone_size: NA; v_call: TRBV6-4; cdr3_length: 15; d_call: NA; cdr3_aa: CASSATGILPDTQYF; cdr3_nt: TGTGCCAGCAGTGCTACCGGGATCCTTCCAGATACGCAGTATTTT
j_call: TRBJ1-5; clone_size: many; v_call: TRBV10-1; cdr3_length: 13; d_call: NA; cdr3_aa: CASSGGFNQPQHF; cdr3_nt: TGCGCCAGCAGTGGCGGGTTCAATCAGCCCCAGCATTTT
j_call: TRBJ2-5; clone_size: many; v_call: TRBV20-1; cdr3_length: 15; d_call: TRBD2; cdr3_aa: CSARAGAGGRETQYF; cdr3_nt: TGCAGTGCTAGAGCGGGGGCGGGAGGCCGAGAGACCCAGTACTTC
j_call: TRBJ1-4; clone_size: many; v_call: TRBV19; cdr3_length: 14; d_call: NA; cdr3_aa: CASSRGRRNEKLFF; cdr3_nt: TGTGCCAGTAGTCGCGGCAGGCGTAATGAAAAACTGTTTTTT
j_call: TRBJ1-2; clone_size: few; v_call: TRBV28; cdr3_length: 12; d_call: NA; cdr3_aa: CASSLLTGGYTF; cdr3_nt: TGTGCCAGCAGTTTGTTGACGGGAGGCTACACCTTC
j_call: TRBJ2-5; clone_size: NA; v_call: TRBV20-1; cdr3_length: 11; d_call: TRBD1; cdr3_aa: CSGDREETQYF; cdr3_nt: TGCAGTGGGGACAGGGAAGAGACCCAGTACTTC
j_call: TRBJ2-5; clone_size: NA; v_call: TRBV3-2; cdr3_length: 16; d_call: NA; cdr3_aa: CASSQVPGRGQETQYF; cdr3_nt: TGTGCCAGCAGCCAAGTTCCCGGAAGGGGCCAAGAGACCCAGTACTTC
j_call: TRBJ2-7; clone_size: many; v_call: TRBV20-1; cdr3_length: 12; d_call: NA; cdr3_aa: CSASRSSYEQYF; cdr3_nt: TGCAGTGCTAGCAGGTCCTCCTACGAGCAGTACTTC
j_call: TRBJ1-2; clone_size: NA; v_call: TRBV20-1; cdr3_length: 13; d_call: NA; cdr3_aa: CSARDPVSLGYTF; cdr3_nt: TGCAGTGCTAGAGATCCAGTTAGTCTTGGCTACACCTTC
j_call: TRBJ2-7; clone_size: NA; v_call: TRBV18; cdr3_length: 15; d_call: TRBD1; cdr3_aa: CASSPGQGATYEQYF; cdr3_nt: TGTGCCAGCTCACCGGGACAGGGGGCCACCTACGAGCAGTACTTC
j_call: TRBJ2-5; clone_size: few; v_call: TRBV2; cdr3_length: 12; d_call: NA; cdr3_aa: CASSGLEETQYF; cdr3_nt: TGTGCCAGCAGTGGATTGGAAGAGACCCAGTACTTC
j_call: TRBJ2-7; clone_size: NA; v_call: TRBV6-2/TRBV6-3; cdr3_length: 13; d_call: NA; cdr3_aa: CATKAGDSYEQYF; cdr3_nt: TGTGCCACCAAGGCAGGGGACTCCTACGAGCAGTACTTC
j_call: TRBJ2-7; clone_size: many; v_call: TRBV25-1; cdr3_length: 18; d_call: NA; cdr3_aa: CASSDSPAVGKAGYEQYF; cdr3_nt: TGTGCCAGCAGTGACTCCCCCGCGGTCGGGAAGGCTGGTTACGAGCAGTACTTC
j_call: TRBJ2-7; clone_size: many; v_call: TRBV6-1; cdr3_length: 13; d_call: NA; cdr3_aa: CASNRPQDEEQYF; cdr3_nt: TGTGCCAGCAACCGTCCTCAGGATGAAGAGCAGTACTTC
j_call: TRBJ2-3; clone_size: many; v_call: TRBV11-2; cdr3_length: 15; d_call: TRBD2; cdr3_aa: CASSFRGRATDTQYF; cdr3_nt: TGTGCCAGCAGCTTCCGCGGGAGGGCAACAGATACGCAGTATTTT
j_call: TRBJ1-4; clone_size: many; v_call: TRBV29-1; cdr3_length: 12; d_call: NA; cdr3_aa: CSVGLTVEKLFF; cdr3_nt: TGCAGCGTTGGCTTGACAGTTGAAAAACTGTTTTTT
j_call: TRBJ1-6; clone_size: few; v_call: TRBV9; cdr3_length: 14; d_call: NA; cdr3_aa: CASSVEDTPLPLHF; cdr3_nt: TGTGCCAGCAGCGTTGAGGACACCCCGCTTCCCCTCCACTTT
j_call: TRBJ1-1; clone_size: NA; v_call: TRBV3-1; cdr3_length: 13; d_call: NA; cdr3_aa: CASSPLEATEAFF; cdr3_nt: TGTGCCAGCAGCCCTTTGGAGGCCACTGAAGCTTTCTTT
j_call: TRBJ2-5; clone_size: many; v_call: TRBV2; cdr3_length: 14; d_call: NA; cdr3_aa: CASTAASIGVIQYF; cdr3_nt: TGTGCCAGCACAGCGGCATCGATCGGCGTGATCCAGTACTTC
j_call: TRBJ2-3; clone_size: many; v_call: TRBV20-1; cdr3_length: 15; d_call: NA; cdr3_aa: CSARDPATSTDTQYF; cdr3_nt: TGCAGTGCTAGAGACCCCGCAACTAGCACAGATACGCAGTATTTT
j_call: TRBJ1-2; clone_size: many; v_call: TRBV10-3; cdr3_length: 11; d_call: NA; cdr3_aa: CATGAGEGYTF; cdr3_nt: TGTGCCACTGGGGCTGGGGAAGGCTACACCTTC
j_call: TRBJ2-1; clone_size: NA; v_call: TRBV7-9; cdr3_length: 14; d_call: NA; cdr3_aa: CASSGGGLISEQFF; cdr3_nt: TGTGCCAGCAGCGGGGGCGGTCTCATCAGTGAGCAGTTCTTC
j_call: TRBJ2-2; clone_size: many; v_call: TRBV12-3/TRBV12-4; cdr3_length: 16; d_call: TRBD2; cdr3_aa: CASSSARAGDTGELFF; cdr3_nt: TGTGCCAGCAGTTCGGCCAGGGCGGGGGACACCGGGGAGCTGTTTTTT
j_call: TRBJ2-3; clone_size: NA; v_call: TRBV10-2; cdr3_length: 16; d_call: TRBD1; cdr3_aa: CASSGQRTGVTDTQYF; cdr3_nt: TGCGCCAGCAGTGGTCAGAGGACAGGGGTAACAGATACGCAGTATTTT
j_call: TRBJ1-6; clone_size: many; v_call: TRBV4-1; cdr3_length: 12; d_call: NA; cdr3_aa: CASSQGISPLHF; cdr3_nt: TGCGCCAGCAGCCAGGGTATTTCACCCCTCCACTTT